These T cell receptor beta chains were read from a single sample in a study of memory CD4+ T cells and cytomegalovirus serostatus. TCRdb keeps only in-frame clones here, not all; method: immunoSEQ multiplex PCR. The sample yields some 60,000 clones, about 80% seen once. Sequences were obtained from memory CD4+ T cells from blood. Receptors were obtained from an adult in good health and CMV-seropositive. Each CDR3 is given with its conserved first and last residue. The order of the fields is CDR3 DNA, CDR3 protein, clone size, D gene, V gene, J gene. D genes are given only for firm matches. Only part of the rows carry a size: once, few, many, or a class if the clone is expanded.

CDR3 DNA: TGTGCCAGCAGCTGGGGACTCGATGGCATTCAGTACTTC
CDR3 protein: CASSWGLDGIQYF
clone size: NA
D gene: NA
V gene: TRBV11-3
J gene: TRBJ2-4

CDR3 DNA: TGTGCCAGCAGCTTAGAGGCCGGGACGCCCCAGCATTTT
CDR3 protein: CASSLEAGTPQHF
clone size: NA
D gene: NA
V gene: TRBV11-2
J gene: TRBJ1-5

CDR3 DNA: TGTGCCAGCAGCATCCGGACTAGTTTTCATGAGCAGTTCTTC
CDR3 protein: CASSIRTSFHEQFF
clone size: few
D gene: TRBD2
V gene: TRBV7-8
J gene: TRBJ2-1

CDR3 DNA: TGTGCCAGTAGGGCAGTCTCTGGAAACACCATATATTTT
CDR3 protein: CASRAVSGNTIYF
clone size: NA
D gene: NA
V gene: TRBV19
J gene: TRBJ1-3

CDR3 DNA: TGTGCCAGCTCACCACAACAGGGCCGGCAAGAGACCCAGTACTTC
CDR3 protein: CASSPQQGRQETQYF
clone size: NA
D gene: NA
V gene: TRBV18
J gene: TRBJ2-5

CDR3 DNA: TGTGCCAGCAGTTACTCGGTGGGACTAGGGACCGGGGAGCTGTTTTTT
CDR3 protein: CASSYSVGLGTGELFF
clone size: NA
D gene: TRBD2
V gene: TRBV6-5
J gene: TRBJ2-2

CDR3 DNA: TGTGCCAGCAGCTCCCTTGGGACCCGAGAGACCCAGTACTTC
CDR3 protein: CASSSLGTRETQYF
clone size: NA
D gene: NA
V gene: TRBV7-8
J gene: TRBJ2-5

CDR3 DNA: TGTGCCAGTAGTCCCGCGAATCGGAACACCGGGGAGCTGTTTTTT
CDR3 protein: CASSPANRNTGELFF
clone size: NA
D gene: NA
V gene: TRBV19
J gene: TRBJ2-2

CDR3 DNA: TGTGCCAGCAGTTTACGTGACGCCGCCTACGAGCAGTACTTC
CDR3 protein: CASSLRDAAYEQYF
clone size: few
D gene: NA
V gene: TRBV27
J gene: TRBJ2-7

CDR3 DNA: TGTGCCAGCAGTACCGTCGAGACTAACACTGAAGCTTTCTTT
CDR3 protein: CASSTVETNTEAFF
clone size: few
D gene: NA
V gene: TRBV7-2
J gene: TRBJ1-1

CDR3 DNA: TGTGCCAGCAGCTTGGTTGGGGGGACCGGGGAGCTGTTTTTT
CDR3 protein: CASSLVGGTGELFF
clone size: NA
D gene: NA
V gene: TRBV5-4
J gene: TRBJ2-2

CDR3 DNA: TGTGCCAGCAGCCCCGACGGACTAGGCACAGATACGCAGTATTTT
CDR3 protein: CASSPDGLGTDTQYF
clone size: NA
D gene: TRBD2
V gene: TRBV11-2
J gene: TRBJ2-3

CDR3 DNA: TGTGCCAGCAGTCGATCGAGGGGGTTGGGGGAGACCCAGTACTTC
CDR3 protein: CASSRSRGLGETQYF
clone size: NA
D gene: NA
V gene: TRBV6-5
J gene: TRBJ2-5

CDR3 DNA: TGCGCCAGCAGCCAAGCGGGACAGGGGGCCGCAAACACCATATATTTT
CDR3 protein: CASSQAGQGAANTIYF
clone size: once
D gene: TRBD1
V gene: TRBV4-3
J gene: TRBJ1-3

CDR3 DNA: TGTGCCAGTAGAGACAGGGCTATCAATCAGCCCCAGCATTTT
CDR3 protein: CASRDRAINQPQHF
clone size: few
D gene: TRBD1
V gene: TRBV19
J gene: TRBJ1-5

CDR3 DNA: TGCGCCAGCTCCTGCGGGGGGGTTAACTATGGCTACACCTTC
CDR3 protein: CASSCGGVNYGYTF
clone size: NA
D gene: NA
V gene: TRBV5-1
J gene: TRBJ1-2

CDR3 DNA: TGTGCCAGCAGCCCAATGACCTCAACTAATGAAAAACTGTTTTTT
CDR3 protein: CASSPMTSTNEKLFF
clone size: NA
D gene: NA
V gene: TRBV7-9
J gene: TRBJ1-4

CDR3 DNA: TGCAGCTCCAGGAGCGACAGAGAAATAGACTACACCTTC
CDR3 protein: CSSRSDREIDYTF
clone size: NA
D gene: NA
V gene: TRBV29-1
J gene: TRBJ1-2

CDR3 DNA: TGTGCCAGCAGCGTAGGTGACACAGGGGTGGGTAGGGAGACCCAGTACTTC
CDR3 protein: CASSVGDTGVGRETQYF
clone size: few
D gene: TRBD1
V gene: TRBV9
J gene: TRBJ2-5

CDR3 DNA: TGTGCCAGCAGTTTCCGACAGAATAGCAATCAGCCCCAGCATTTT
CDR3 protein: CASSFRQNSNQPQHF
clone size: NA
D gene: NA
V gene: TRBV6-1
J gene: TRBJ1-5

CDR3 DNA: TGTGCCACCACCGACAGGGTGGGATTGAACACTGAAGCTTTCTTT
CDR3 protein: CATTDRVGLNTEAFF
clone size: NA
D gene: TRBD1
V gene: TRBV19
J gene: TRBJ1-1